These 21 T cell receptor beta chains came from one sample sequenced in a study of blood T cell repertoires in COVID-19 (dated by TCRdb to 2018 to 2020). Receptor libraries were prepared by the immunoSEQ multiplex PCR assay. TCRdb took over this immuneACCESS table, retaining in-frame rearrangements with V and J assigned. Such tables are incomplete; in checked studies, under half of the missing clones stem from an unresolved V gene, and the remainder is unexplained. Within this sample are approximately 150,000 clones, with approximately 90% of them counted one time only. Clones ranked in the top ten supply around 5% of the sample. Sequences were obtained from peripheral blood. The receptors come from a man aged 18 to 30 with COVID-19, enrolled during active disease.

This chain's CDR3 is CASSKPLRDTPYNEQFF. The CDR3 nucleotides are TGTGCCAGCAGTAAACCACTCCGGGACACTCCATACAATGAGCAGTTCTTC. The chain is built from TRBV25-1 and TRBJ2-1, with D perhaps TRBD1 (6 bases). Germline loops: CDR1 MGHDK, CDR2 SYGVNS. The CDR3 is made up of 17 amino acids. Trimming took 5 bases from V and 4 from J, leaving 21 bases between them.

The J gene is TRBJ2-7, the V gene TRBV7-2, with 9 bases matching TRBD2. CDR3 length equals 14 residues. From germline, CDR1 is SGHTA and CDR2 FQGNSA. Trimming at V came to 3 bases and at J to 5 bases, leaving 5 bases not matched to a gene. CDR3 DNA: TGTGCCAGCAGCTTGGTAGCGGGAGTTCACGAGCAGTACTTC. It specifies CASSLVAGVHEQYF.

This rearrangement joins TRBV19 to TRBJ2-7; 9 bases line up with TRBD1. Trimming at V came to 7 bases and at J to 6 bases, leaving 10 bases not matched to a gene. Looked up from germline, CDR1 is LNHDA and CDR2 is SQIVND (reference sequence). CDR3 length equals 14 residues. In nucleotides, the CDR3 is TGTGCCAGTAATCCCGGGACAGGGTGGGGCGAGCAGTACTTC. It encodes CASNPGTGWGEQYF.

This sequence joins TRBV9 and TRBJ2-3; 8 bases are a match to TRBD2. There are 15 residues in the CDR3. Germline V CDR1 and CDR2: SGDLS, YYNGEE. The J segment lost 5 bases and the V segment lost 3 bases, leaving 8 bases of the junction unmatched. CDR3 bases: TGTGCCAGCAGCGACCGGACTAGCAAAGGAGATACGCAGTATTTT. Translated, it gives CASSDRTSKGDTQYF.

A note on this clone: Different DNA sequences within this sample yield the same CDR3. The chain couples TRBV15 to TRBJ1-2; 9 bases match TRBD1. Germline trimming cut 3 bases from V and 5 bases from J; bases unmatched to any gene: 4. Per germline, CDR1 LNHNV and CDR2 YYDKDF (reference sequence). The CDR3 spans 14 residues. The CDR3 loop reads CATSRDRGGYGYTF. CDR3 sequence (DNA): TGTGCCACCAGCAGGGACAGGGGTGGATATGGCTACACCTTC.

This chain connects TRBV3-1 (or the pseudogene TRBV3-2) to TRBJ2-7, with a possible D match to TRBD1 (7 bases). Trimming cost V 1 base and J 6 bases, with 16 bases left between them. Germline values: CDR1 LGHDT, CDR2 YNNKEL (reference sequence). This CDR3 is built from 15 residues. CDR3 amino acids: CASSQADRVSGEQYF. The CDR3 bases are TGTGCCAGCAGCCAAGCTGACAGGGTTAGCGGCGAGCAGTACTTC.

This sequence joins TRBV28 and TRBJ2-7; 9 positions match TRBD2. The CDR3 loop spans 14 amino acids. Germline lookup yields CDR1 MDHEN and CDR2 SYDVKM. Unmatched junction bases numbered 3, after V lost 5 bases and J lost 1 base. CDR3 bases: TGTGCCAGCAGTACTCTAGCGGGATCCTACGAGCAGTACTTC. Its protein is CASSTLAGSYEQYF.

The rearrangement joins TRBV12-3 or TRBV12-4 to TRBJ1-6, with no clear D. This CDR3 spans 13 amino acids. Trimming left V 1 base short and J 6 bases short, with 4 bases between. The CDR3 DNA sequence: TGTGCCAGCAGTTTAGGCGGTAATTCACCCCTCCACTTT. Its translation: CASSLGGNSPLHF.

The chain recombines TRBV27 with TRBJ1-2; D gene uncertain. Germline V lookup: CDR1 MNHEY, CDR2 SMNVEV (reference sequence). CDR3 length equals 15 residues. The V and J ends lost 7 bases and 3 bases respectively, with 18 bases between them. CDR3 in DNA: TGTGCCAGCACCCAACGGCGGAGCTTGGACTATGGCTACACCTTC. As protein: CASTQRRSLDYGYTF.

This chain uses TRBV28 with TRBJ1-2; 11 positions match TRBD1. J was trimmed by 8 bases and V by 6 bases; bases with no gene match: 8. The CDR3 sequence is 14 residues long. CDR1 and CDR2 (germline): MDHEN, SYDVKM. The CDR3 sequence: CASRERTGGEGYTF. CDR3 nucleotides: TGTGCCAGCAGGGAACGGACAGGGGGCGAAGGCTACACCTTC.

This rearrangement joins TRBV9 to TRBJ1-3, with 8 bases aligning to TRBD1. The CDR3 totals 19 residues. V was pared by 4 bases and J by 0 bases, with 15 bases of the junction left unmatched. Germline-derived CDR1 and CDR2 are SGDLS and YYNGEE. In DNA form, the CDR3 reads TGTGCCAGCAGCACGACCGGGACAGGCGTTACCATCTCTGGAAACACCATATATTTT. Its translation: CASSTTGTGVTISGNTIYF.

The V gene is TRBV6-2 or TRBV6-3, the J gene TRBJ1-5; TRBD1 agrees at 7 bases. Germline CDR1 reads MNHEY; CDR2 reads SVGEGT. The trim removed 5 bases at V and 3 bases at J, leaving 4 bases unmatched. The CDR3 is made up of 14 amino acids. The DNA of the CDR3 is TGTGCCAGCAGTAAGACAGGGTACAATCAGCCCCAGCATTTT. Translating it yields CASSKTGYNQPQHF.

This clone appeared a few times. The CDR3 reads CASSQAGTSGRVSNEQFF. The CDR3 DNA reads TGTGCCAGCAGCCAAGCCGGGACTAGCGGGAGGGTATCTAATGAGCAGTTCTTC. The V gene is TRBV3-1 (or the pseudogene TRBV3-2), the J gene TRBJ2-1; 16 positions agree with TRBD2. Germline assignment: CDR1 LGHDT and CDR2 YNNKEL (reference sequence). CDR3 size: 18 residues. The V gene end was trimmed by 1 base and the J gene end by 7 bases; junction bases not matched to a gene: 7.

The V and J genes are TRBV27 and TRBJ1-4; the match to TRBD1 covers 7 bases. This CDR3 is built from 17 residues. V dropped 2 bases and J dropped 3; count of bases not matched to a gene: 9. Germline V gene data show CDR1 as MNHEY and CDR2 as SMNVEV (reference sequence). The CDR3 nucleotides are TGTGCCAGCAGTTTAAGGGTGCCGGGACAGCCTAATGAAAAACTGTTTTTT. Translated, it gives CASSLRVPGQPNEKLFF.

The CDR3: CASSDQGNEQFF. For the CDR3, the DNA is TGTGCCAGCAGCGACCAGGGAAATGAGCAGTTCTTC. The genes are TRBV9 and TRBJ2-1; D is perhaps TRBD1 (5 bases). Per germline, CDR1 SGDLS and CDR2 YYNGEE. The V and J ends lost 3 bases and 7 bases respectively, with 8 bases between them. CDR3 length: 12 amino acids.

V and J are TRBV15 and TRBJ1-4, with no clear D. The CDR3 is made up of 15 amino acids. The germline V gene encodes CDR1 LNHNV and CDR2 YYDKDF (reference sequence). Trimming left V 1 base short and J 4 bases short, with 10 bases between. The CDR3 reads CATSRARTLNEKLFF. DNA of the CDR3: TGTGCCACCAGCAGAGCCCGGACTCTTAATGAAAAACTGTTTTTT.

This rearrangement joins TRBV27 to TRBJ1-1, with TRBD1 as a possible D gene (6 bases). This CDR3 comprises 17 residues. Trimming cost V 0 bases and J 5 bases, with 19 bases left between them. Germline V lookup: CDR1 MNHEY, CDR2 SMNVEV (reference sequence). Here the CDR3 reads CASSLSVGGGAWTEAFF. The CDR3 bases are TGTGCCAGCAGTTTATCGGTTGGGGGGGGCGCCTGGACTGAAGCTTTCTTT.

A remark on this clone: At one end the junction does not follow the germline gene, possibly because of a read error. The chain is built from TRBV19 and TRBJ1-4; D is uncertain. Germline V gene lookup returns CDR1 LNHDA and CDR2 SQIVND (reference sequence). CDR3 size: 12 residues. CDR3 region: CASSIGRRELLF. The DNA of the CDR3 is TGTGCCAGTAGTATAGGGCGTCGGGAACTGCTTTTT.

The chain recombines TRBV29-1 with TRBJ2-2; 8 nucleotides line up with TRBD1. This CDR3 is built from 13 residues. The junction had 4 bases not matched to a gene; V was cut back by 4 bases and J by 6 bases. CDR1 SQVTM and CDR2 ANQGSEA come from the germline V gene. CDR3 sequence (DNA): TGCAGCGTTGGGACAGGGATTGCCGGGGAGCTGTTTTTT. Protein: CSVGTGIAGELFF.

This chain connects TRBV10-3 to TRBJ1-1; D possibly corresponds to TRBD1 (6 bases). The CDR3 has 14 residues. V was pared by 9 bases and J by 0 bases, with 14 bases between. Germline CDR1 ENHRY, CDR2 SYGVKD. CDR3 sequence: CAMRKGELNTEAFF. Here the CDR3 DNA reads TGTGCCATGAGAAAGGGGGAGTTGAACACTGAAGCTTTCTTT.

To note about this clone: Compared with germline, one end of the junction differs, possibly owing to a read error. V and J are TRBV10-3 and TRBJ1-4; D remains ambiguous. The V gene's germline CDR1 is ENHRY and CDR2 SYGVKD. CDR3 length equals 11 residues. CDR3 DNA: TGTGCCATCAGTGACCAGGAAAAACTGCTTTTT. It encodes CAISDQEKLLF.